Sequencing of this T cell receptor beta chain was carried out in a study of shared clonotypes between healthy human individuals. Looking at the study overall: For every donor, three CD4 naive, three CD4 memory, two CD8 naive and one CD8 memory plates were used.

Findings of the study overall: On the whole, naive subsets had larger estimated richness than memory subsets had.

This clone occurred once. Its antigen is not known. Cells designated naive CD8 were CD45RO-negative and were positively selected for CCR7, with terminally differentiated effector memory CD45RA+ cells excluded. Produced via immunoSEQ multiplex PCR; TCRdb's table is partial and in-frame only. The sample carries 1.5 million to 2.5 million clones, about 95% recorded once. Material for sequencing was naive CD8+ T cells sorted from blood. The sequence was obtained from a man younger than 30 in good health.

CDR3: CASSVAVGTNYEQYF. The CDR3 nucleotides are TGTGCCAGCAGCGTAGCCGTAGGGACTAACTACGAGCAGTACTTC. The chain employs TRBV9 and TRBJ2-7; 7 positions match TRBD2. The V gene end was trimmed by 0 bases and the J gene end by 3 bases; junction bases not matched to a gene: 6. CDR1 is SGDLS, CDR2 YYNGEE, per germline. There are 15 residues in the CDR3.